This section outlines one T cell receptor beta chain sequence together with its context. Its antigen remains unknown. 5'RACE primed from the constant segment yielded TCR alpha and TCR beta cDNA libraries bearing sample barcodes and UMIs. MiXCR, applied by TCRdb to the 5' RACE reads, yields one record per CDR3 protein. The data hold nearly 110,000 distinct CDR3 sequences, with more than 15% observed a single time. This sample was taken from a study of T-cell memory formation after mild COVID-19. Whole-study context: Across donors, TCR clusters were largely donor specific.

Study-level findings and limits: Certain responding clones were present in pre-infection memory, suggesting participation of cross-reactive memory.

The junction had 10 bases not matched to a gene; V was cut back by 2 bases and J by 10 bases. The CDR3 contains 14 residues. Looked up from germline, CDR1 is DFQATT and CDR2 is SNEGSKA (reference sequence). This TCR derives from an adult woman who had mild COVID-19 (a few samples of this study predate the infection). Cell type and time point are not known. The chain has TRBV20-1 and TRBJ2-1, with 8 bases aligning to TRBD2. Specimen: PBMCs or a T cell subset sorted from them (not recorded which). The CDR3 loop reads CSARSGSGAGEQFF. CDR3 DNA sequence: TGCAGTGCTAGAAGCGGGAGTGGGGCCGGCGAGCAGTTCTTC.